The 17 T cell receptor beta chains presented below share a single source sample, sequenced in a study of regulatory T cells in long-lasting Graves disease. The authors built TCR beta libraries using iRepertoire HTBI primers and Arm-PCR of CDR3 regions. TCRdb processed the multiplex PCR reads anew with MiXCR; each CDR3 protein has one entry. The sample records 450,000 or so distinct CDR3 sequences, roughly 20% being singletons. Time point meaning: persistent/refractory GD, antithyroid drugs over 5 years with positive TRAb. Extracted PBMC RNA gave rise to the TCR library. The input for sequencing was peripheral blood mononuclear cells (PBMCs), taken when the disease was refractory, from a patient treated with antithyroid drugs. The receptors shown here come from a female donor with Graves disease.

To note about this clonotype: One base away lies a much larger clone, so this may be a sequencing read error. The chain is built from TRBV6-1 and TRBJ2-5, with 10 positions matching TRBD2. The germline V gene encodes CDR1 MNHNS and CDR2 SASEGT. The CDR3 has 15 residues. The CDR3 is CASSWGLAYHETQYF. In nucleotides, the CDR3 is TGTGCCAGCAGCTGGGGACTAGCGTACCACGAGACCCAGTACTTC.

This clonotype came up many times. This sequence joins TRBV27 and TRBJ1-2; 11 bases match TRBD1. CDR3 length: 14 residues. Germline-derived CDR1 and CDR2 are MNHEY and SMNVEV (reference sequence). V was pared by 5 bases and J by 4 bases, with 3 bases of the junction left unmatched. The CDR3: CASSPDRGLYGYTF. The CDR3 coding sequence is TGTGCCAGCAGTCCGGACAGGGGGCTCTATGGCTACACCTTC.

V usage is TRBV28 and J usage is TRBJ2-1; 8 nucleotides agree with TRBD1. The germline CDR1 and CDR2 sequences are MDHEN and SYDVKM. The CDR3 sequence is 17 residues long. J was trimmed by 9 bases and V by 3 bases; bases with no gene match: 16. The CDR3 region has the DNA TGTGCCAGCAGTTTCCCCAAAGGACAGGGTAAAAGCTTTGAGCAGTTCTTC. This sequence encodes CASSFPKGQGKSFEQFF.

The chain has TRBV7-9 and TRBJ1-1; D perhaps matches TRBD1 (6 bases). The CDR3 loop spans 17 amino acids. Trimming removed 4 bases at V and 8 bases at J, with 26 bases between. Germline V gives CDR1 SEHNR, CDR2 FQNEAQ (reference sequence). CDR3: CASSSEAGGRGWLEAFF. In DNA form, the CDR3 reads TGTGCCAGCAGCTCTGAGGCGGGGGGCCGGGGGTGGTTGGAAGCTTTCTTT.

The table lists this clonotype with many counts. The CDR3 protein is CATSRDSQGLGEQYF. The CDR3 DNA follows: TGTGCCACCAGCAGAGACTCACAGGGACTTGGCGAGCAGTACTTC. The V and J genes are TRBV15 and TRBJ2-7; D might be TRBD1 or TRBD2, each matching 6 bases. The CDR3 spans 15 residues. Trimming cost V 0 bases and J 6 bases, with 15 bases left between them. Per germline, CDR1 LNHNV and CDR2 YYDKDF (reference sequence).

The CDR3 nucleotides read TGTGCCACCAGTGACCCCTCGGACGAATACGAGCAGTACTTC. It yields the protein CATSDPSDEYEQYF. The rearrangement uses TRBV24-1 and TRBJ2-7; D not resolved. This CDR3 has 14 residues. With 4 bases removed from V and 4 bases from J, the gap between germline ends came to 13 bases. CDR1 is KGHDR and CDR2 is SFDVKD in the germline V gene.

The chain recombines TRBV28 with TRBJ2-3; 11 nucleotides line up with TRBD1. The trim removed 5 bases at V and 3 bases at J, leaving 7 bases unmatched. CDR3 length: 16 amino acids. Looked up from germline, CDR1 is MDHEN and CDR2 is SYDVKM. The CDR3 protein is CASSHGQGAETDTQYF. The CDR3, as DNA: TGTGCCAGCAGTCACGGACAGGGGGCGGAGACAGATACGCAGTATTTT. The whole variable domain, remainder taken from reference TRBV28 and TRBJ2-3, is DVKVTQSSRYLVKRTGEKVFLECVQDMDHENMFWYRQDPGLGLRLIYFSYDVKMKEKGDIPEGYSVSREKKERFSLILESASTNQTSMYLCASSHGQGAETDTQYFGPGTRLTVL.

Details on this clonotype: The missing conserved phenylalanine or tryptophan at the end of this CDR3 makes a read error likely. The chain combines TRBV6-2 or TRBV6-3 with TRBJ2-7; 10 bases are a match to TRBD2. Germline CDR1 is MNHEY and CDR2 is SVGEGT. J lost 6 bases, V lost 5 bases, and 16 bases had no gene match. This CDR3 has 17 amino acids. The CDR3 here is CASSKEGTSAFRGEQYL. In DNA form, the CDR3 reads TGTGCCAGCAGTAAGGAAGGGACTAGCGCCTTCCGGGGCGAGCAGTACCTC.

The chain joins TRBV7-2 to TRBJ2-2, with 7 bases matching TRBD2. J gave up 2 bases and V 2 bases, and 5 bases lay outside the gene matches. Germline CDR1 reads SGHTA; CDR2 reads FQGNSA. The CDR3 contains 16 residues. CDR3 in amino acids: CASSLTGRLNTGELFF. The CDR3 DNA reads TGTGCCAGCAGCTTAACCGGGAGGTTAAACACCGGGGAGCTGTTTTTT.

J is TRBJ2-7 and V is TRBV7-9, with D uncertain. Looked up from germline, CDR1 is SEHNR and CDR2 is FQNEAQ (reference sequence). The V and J ends lost 4 bases and 7 bases respectively, with 11 bases between them. The CDR3 contains 12 residues. The DNA of the CDR3 is TGTGCCAGCAGCTCCCTCGAGTGGGAGCAGTACTTC. It yields the protein CASSSLEWEQYF.

A remark on this clonotype: One junction end does not reproduce the germline sequence, and a read error may be involved. The chain links TRBV12-3 or TRBV12-4 to TRBJ2-2; tentatively, D is TRBD1 or TRBD2 (5 bases each). The CDR3 has 18 residues. The CDR3 DNA follows: TGTGCCAGTTGCCGGGACGCCCAATTTGGGTGGCGCACCGGGGAGCTGGTTTTT. Amino acids: CASCRDAQFGWRTGELVF.

This clonotype showed up many times. V and J are TRBV28 and TRBJ1-5, with D perhaps matching TRBD1 (6 bases). The CDR3 has 14 residues. Germline CDR1 and CDR2: MDHEN and SYDVKM. V shed 4 bases and J shed 4 bases, with 11 bases lying between them. The DNA for the CDR3 is TGTGCCAGCAGTTCCGACAGGACTAATCAGCCCCAGCATTTT. Translated: CASSSDRTNQPQHF.

As to this clonotype: Being one base from a much bigger clone, this may be a read error. The V gene is TRBV2, the J gene TRBJ2-7; 12 nucleotides match TRBD2. There are 21 residues in the CDR3. The junction had 21 bases not matched to a gene; V was cut back by 3 bases and J by 3 bases. Germline-derived CDR1 and CDR2 are SNHLY and FYNNEI. Here the CDR3 reads CASSDYYQGLAGRSGGYEQYF. The DNA for the CDR3 is TGTGCCAGCAGTGACTATTACCAAGGACTAGCGGGAAGGTCTGGGGGCTACGAGCAGTACTTC.

This clonotype was observed many times. The chain carries TRBV12-3 or TRBV12-4 and TRBJ2-5; D gene ambiguous. The CDR3 is 13 residues long. With 6 bases removed from V and 5 bases from J, the gap between germline ends came to 13 bases. The CDR3 nucleotides read TGTGCCAGCAGACCCAATTCGAGGGAGACCCAGTACTTC. Protein sequence: CASRPNSRETQYF.

This clonotype has ten or more counts. The chain is built from TRBV28 and TRBJ2-2; D gene ambiguous. The CDR3 extends over 12 amino acids. CDR1 and CDR2 (germline): MDHEN, SYDVKM. Trimming took 3 bases from V and 4 from J, leaving 3 bases between them. This CDR3 is CASSLTTGELFF. CDR3 DNA: TGTGCCAGCAGTTTGACCACCGGGGAGCTGTTTTTT.

This clonotype was seen at least ten times. J is TRBJ2-2 and V is TRBV6-1, with TRBD1 matching over 8 bases. CDR1 and CDR2 from the germline V gene are MNHNS and SASEGT. V was pared by 8 bases and J by 5 bases, with 7 bases of the junction left unmatched. This CDR3 has 14 amino acids. The DNA of the CDR3 is TGTGCCAGCGGTCGACAGGGGCGGACCGGGGAGCTGTTTTTT. Translation gives CASGRQGRTGELFF.

The sample holds a few counts of this clonotype. The gene calls are TRBV20-1 and TRBJ2-2; unclear D gene. The V gene's germline CDR1 is DFQATT and CDR2 SNEGSKA (reference sequence). Between the trimmed V and J ends, which lost 0 bases and 3 bases, there was a span of 5 bases. This CDR3 spans 13 amino acids. The CDR3 DNA sequence: TGCAGTGCTAGAGACCGGGACACCGGGGAGCTGTTTTTT. Protein product: CSARDRDTGELFF.